Presented here are 8 T cell receptor beta chains from one specimen sequenced in a study of blood T cell repertoires in COVID-19 (TCRdb year 2020). The receptor library was made with the immunoSEQ multiplex PCR assay. TCRdb's version of the immuneACCESS table is confined to in-frame rearrangements and falls short of the full clone set. An unresolved V gene accounts for under half of the shortfall where checked; the remainder is of unknown origin. This sample gives 120,000 or so clones in total; about 86% of them show up just once. The ten biggest clones cover 5.5% to 6% of the sample. The material sequenced was peripheral blood. Every receptor here comes from a man older than 75 with active or convalescent COVID-19.

This rearrangement joins TRBV4-1 to TRBJ1-6; possibly TRBD1 for D (5 bases). Per germline, CDR1 MGHRA and CDR2 YSYEKL. With 1 base removed from V and 9 bases from J, the gap between germline ends came to 10 bases. CDR3 size: 14 residues. CDR3: CASSQAGGSSPLHF. DNA for the CDR3: TGCGCCAGCAGCCAAGCCGGGGGGTCTTCACCCCTCCACTTT.

The chain uses TRBV10-3 and TRBJ2-3, with D perhaps TRBD2 (5 bases). From germline, CDR1 is ENHRY and CDR2 SYGVKD. The CDR3 loop spans 15 amino acids. V gave up 3 bases and J gave up 5 bases, with 15 bases separating them. CDR3 nucleotide sequence: TGTGCCATCAGTGAAAAAGGAGATGAGGGAGATACGCAGTATTTT. Its translation is CAISEKGDEGDTQYF.

The rearrangement links TRBV3-1 (or the pseudogene TRBV3-2) to TRBJ2-3; 7 bases align to TRBD1. Germline V CDR1 and CDR2: LGHDT, YNNKEL (reference sequence). V lost 5 bases and J lost 11; bases outside the gene matches: 10. This CDR3 comprises 13 residues. CDR3 nucleotide sequence: TGTGCCAGCAGCTACGACCGGGACAGCCTGCAGTATTTT. Translated, it gives CASSYDRDSLQYF.

The chain is built from TRBV6-5 and TRBJ2-1; D may be TRBD2 (7 bases). CDR1 and CDR2 from the germline V gene are MNHEY and SVGAGI. V was clipped by 8 bases and J by 7 bases, with 21 bases between them. The CDR3 runs to 15 residues. The CDR3 spells CASQKGGGRLNEQFF. The CDR3 DNA is TGTGCCAGCCAAAAGGGGGGGGGCCGGCTAAATGAGCAGTTCTTC.

This sequence joins TRBV5-1 and TRBJ2-5; D ambiguous. V dropped 0 bases and J dropped 0 bases, with 6 bases sitting between them. Germline assignment: CDR1 SGHRS and CDR2 YFSETQ. The CDR3 length is 14 residues. CDR3 in amino acids: CASSLVSYQETQYF. The DNA of the CDR3 is TGCGCCAGCAGCTTGGTCTCGTACCAAGAGACCCAGTACTTC.

The J gene is TRBJ1-1, the V gene TRBV29-1; a possible D gene is TRBD1 (6 bases). This CDR3 is built from 13 residues. The V and J ends lost 7 bases and 0 bases respectively, with 12 bases between them. Germline V lookup: CDR1 SQVTM, CDR2 ANQGSEA. This chain's CDR3 is CSGKGQLNTEAFF. The CDR3 DNA reads as TGCAGCGGGAAAGGACAGCTGAACACTGAAGCTTTCTTT. The complete variable domain, with remaining parts taken from reference TRBV29-1 and TRBJ1-1, reads SAVISQKPSRDICQRGTSLTIQCQVDSQVTMMFWYRQQPGQSLTLIATANQGSEATYESGFVIDKFPISRPNLTFSTLTVSNMSPEDSSIYLCSGKGQLNTEAFFGQGTRLTVV.

CDR3: CASSLSPLGTGVFVGGYTF. The CDR3 DNA follows: TGTGCCAGCAGTTTATCACCCCTTGGGACAGGTGTCTTCGTAGGTGGCTACACCTTC. V is TRBV27 and J is TRBJ1-2, with 8 bases that match TRBD1. This CDR3 is 19 amino acids long. Germline loops: CDR1 MNHEY, CDR2 SMNVEV (reference sequence). The trim removed 0 bases at V and 7 bases at J, leaving 19 bases unmatched.

This clone came up many times. The chain recombines TRBV7-9 with TRBJ1-1; D perhaps matches TRBD1 (6 bases). Trimming took off 6 bases at V and 5 bases at J, with 13 bases between the two ends. Germline CDR1 SEHNR, CDR2 FQNEAQ (reference sequence). The CDR3 is 13 amino acids. Here the CDR3 reads CASRSQGQTEAFF. The CDR3 DNA follows: TGTGCCAGCAGGAGTCAGGGGCAGACTGAAGCTTTCTTT.